These 27 T cell receptor beta chains share one sample of origin, sequenced in a study of blood T cell repertoires in COVID-19. TCRdb's copy holds only in-frame clones and misses some; the assay was immunoSEQ multiplex PCR. The sample shows roughly 150,000 clones, around four fifths of them seen only once. Sequencing was performed on peripheral blood. The receptors were sampled from a woman at least 80 years old with acute or convalescent COVID-19.

J is TRBJ1-4 and V is TRBV7-6; D gene uncertain. The CDR3 is 16 residues long. The ends were cut back, 5 bases at V and 3 bases at J, with 16 bases in the middle. Germline-derived CDR1 and CDR2 are SGHVS and FNYEAQ. The CDR3 DNA sequence: TGTGCCAGCAGCCTCCATCGTACGGGTTCTAATGAAAAACTGTTTTTT. As protein: CASSLHRTGSNEKLFF.

V gene TRBV27 combines with J gene TRBJ2-7; TRBD1 matches 9 bases. This CDR3 has 13 amino acids. V was pared by 6 bases and J by 6 bases, with 6 bases of the junction left unmatched. Germline V lookup: CDR1 MNHEY, CDR2 SMNVEV (reference sequence). In nucleotides, the CDR3 is TGTGCCAGCAGACCGACAGGGGGTGGCGAGCAGTACTTC. Protein: CASRPTGGGEQYF.

V and J are TRBV5-1 and TRBJ2-7; D may be TRBD2 (6 bases). The germline V gene has CDR1 SGHRS and CDR2 YFSETQ. The CDR3 totals 15 residues. V was trimmed by 7 bases and J by 2 bases, leaving 19 bases between them. The CDR3 bases are TGCGCCAGCGGCCGCGGACCGGGAGAGACCTACGAGCAGTACTTC. Residues: CASGRGPGETYEQYF.

The V gene is TRBV5-1, the J gene TRBJ1-1; the match to TRBD1 covers 7 bases. V lost 4 bases, J lost 8 bases, and 8 bases stayed unmatched. This CDR3 has 13 amino acids. The germline gives CDR1 SGHRS, CDR2 YFSETQ. The CDR3 loop reads CASSVPRDREAFF. The CDR3 DNA follows: TGCGCCAGCAGCGTCCCCCGGGACAGAGAAGCTTTCTTT.

V and J are TRBV5-5 and TRBJ1-4; D gene uncertain. CDR1 is SGHKS, CDR2 YYEKEE, per germline (reference sequence). Trimming stripped 6 bases from V and 3 bases from J, with 3 bases between. The CDR3 runs 11 residues. CDR3 in DNA: TGTGCCAGCAACTCTAATGAAAAACTGTTTTTT. Its translation: CASNSNEKLFF.

The chain links TRBV14 to TRBJ1-2; TRBD1 matches at 10 bases. This CDR3 contains 13 residues. Per germline, CDR1 SGHDN and CDR2 FVKESK. V shed 4 bases and J 11 bases; nucleotides not matched to a gene: 7. CDR3 amino acids: CASSRQGATGYTF. For the CDR3, the DNA is TGTGCCAGCAGCCGACAGGGGGCCACTGGTTACACCTTC.

This sequence joins TRBV7-9 and TRBJ2-1, with 7 bases lining up with TRBD2. Trimming removed 11 bases from V and 5 bases from J; junction bases left unmatched: 6. The germline V gene encodes CDR1 SEHNR and CDR2 FQNEAQ (reference sequence). The CDR3 extends over 12 amino acids. This CDR3 is CAYWEGDNEQFF. The CDR3 DNA reads as TGTGCCTACTGGGAGGGTGACAATGAGCAGTTCTTC.

J is TRBJ2-7 and V is TRBV19, with TRBD1 as a possible D gene (5 bases). Deletions cut 1 base from V and 3 bases from J, with 10 bases between. The CDR3 runs 14 residues. CDR1 is LNHDA, CDR2 SQIVND, per germline (reference sequence). The CDR3 DNA follows: TGTGCCAGTAGTATAGGGAAGACAGACTACGAGCAGTACTTC. This codes for CASSIGKTDYEQYF.

This chain joins TRBV5-1 and TRBJ1-4; a weak D match, TRBD1 (5 bases). Trimming pared 2 bases from V and 8 bases from J, leaving 16 bases between. Germline V gives CDR1 SGHRS, CDR2 YFSETQ. This CDR3 contains 15 residues. Here the CDR3 DNA reads TGCGCCAGCAGCTTCGGACACCAAATGGGGGAAAAACTGTTTTTT. This codes for CASSFGHQMGEKLFF.

The chain couples TRBV7-3 to TRBJ1-6, with D perhaps matching TRBD1 (6 bases). V was cut by 5 bases and J by 6 bases, with 11 bases left in between. Germline V lookup: CDR1 SGHTA, CDR2 FQGTGA. The CDR3 has 14 amino acids. CDR3 DNA: TGTGCCAGCAGCCTGGACAGTTTTAATTCACCCCTCCACTTT. It yields the protein CASSLDSFNSPLHF.

The chain uses TRBV7-9 and TRBJ2-4; 9 bases agree with TRBD1. Germline V gives CDR1 SEHNR, CDR2 FQNEAQ (reference sequence). The CDR3 spans 19 residues. V trimming: 5 bases; J trimming: 6 bases; junction bases outside the gene matches: 20. As DNA, the CDR3 is TGTGCCAGCAGCCCTCGACCGGGACAGGGTTTCTGGGGGCCAAACATTCAGTACTTC. Protein sequence: CASSPRPGQGFWGPNIQYF.

V is TRBV10-3 and J is TRBJ2-3; D perhaps matches TRBD2 (6 bases). This CDR3 is 15 amino acids long. V lost 10 bases and J 0 bases, leaving 17 bases between the germline ends. Germline CDR1 is ENHRY and CDR2 is SYGVKD. The CDR3 sequence is CATRGEGTSTDTQYF. As DNA, the CDR3 is TGTGCCACCCGGGGAGAGGGGACTAGCACAGATACGCAGTATTTT.

This chain joins TRBV6-1 and TRBJ1-4; no definite D call. This CDR3 is built from 12 residues. Germline CDR1 reads MNHNS; CDR2 reads SASEGT. The ends were cut back, 1 base at V and 13 bases at J, with 10 bases in the middle. The CDR3 loop is CASSEGFAVLFF. As DNA, the CDR3 is TGTGCCAGCAGTGAAGGTTTTGCAGTACTGTTTTTT.

The V gene is TRBV6-5, the J gene TRBJ1-6, with 7 bases that match TRBD1. The CDR3 runs to 16 residues. The germline V gene has CDR1 MNHEY and CDR2 SVGAGI. V lost 0 bases and J lost 3; bases outside the gene matches: 2. This CDR3 is CASSYSGQIYNSPLHF. For the CDR3, the DNA is TGTGCCAGCAGTTACTCGGGACAGATCTATAATTCACCCCTCCACTTT.

The rearrangement joins TRBV6-4 to TRBJ1-5; 8 bases line up with TRBD1. The CDR3 covers 19 residues. Germline lookup yields CDR1 MRHNA and CDR2 SNTAGT. The trim removed 6 bases at V and 0 bases at J, leaving 16 bases unmatched. The CDR3 sequence: CASRGKKPGQDYSNQPQHF. The CDR3 DNA sequence: TGTGCCAGCAGGGGAAAAAAACCGGGACAGGACTATAGCAATCAGCCCCAGCATTTT.

This chain uses TRBV5-1 with TRBJ2-3, with 10 bases aligning to TRBD1. Germline V gene sequence: CDR1 SGHRS, CDR2 YFSETQ. The CDR3 loop spans 16 amino acids. V gave up 4 bases and J gave up 2 bases; unmatched junction bases: 7. CDR3 residues: CASSAPGQGPTDTQYF. The CDR3 coding sequence is TGCGCCAGCAGCGCCCCGGGACAGGGGCCCACAGATACGCAGTATTTT.

In its sample, this clone was seen once. The rearrangement joins TRBV5-1 to TRBJ1-2; 7 nucleotides align to TRBD1. Germline-derived CDR1 and CDR2 are SGHRS and YFSETQ. J was trimmed by 4 bases and V by 1 base; bases with no gene match: 7. This CDR3 region has 15 residues. The chain's CDR3 is CASSLSTGQPYGYTF. The DNA of the CDR3 is TGCGCCAGCAGCTTGAGTACGGGACAGCCCTATGGCTACACCTTC.

The rearrangement links TRBV12-3 or TRBV12-4 to TRBJ1-1; D is unresolved. The CDR3 consists of 13 residues. Deletions cut 8 bases from V and 7 bases from J, with 17 bases between. CDR3 DNA: TGTGCCAGCGGCCGGTGGATGCAGGTTGAAGCTTTCTTT. This gives the protein CASGRWMQVEAFF.

V gene TRBV9 combines with J gene TRBJ1-1; no clear D. V lost 0 bases and J lost 1, with 10 bases in between. The CDR3 totals 15 residues. CDR1 and CDR2 (germline): SGDLS, YYNGEE. For the CDR3, the DNA is TGTGCCAGCAGCGTAGGTGTGACACCGAACACTGAAGCTTTCTTT. Protein product: CASSVGVTPNTEAFF.

V usage is TRBV10-1 and J usage is TRBJ2-7; 8 bases map to TRBD2. CDR3 length: 17 residues. J gave up 4 bases and V 0 bases, and 11 bases lay outside the gene matches. CDR1 is WNHNN, CDR2 SYGVQD, per germline (reference sequence). Here the CDR3 reads CASSESIGGLGGYEQYF. Written as DNA, the CDR3 is TGCGCCAGCAGTGAGTCAATAGGGGGACTAGGTGGATACGAGCAGTACTTC.

V usage is TRBV18 and J usage is TRBJ2-7, with a tentative D call TRBD1 (6 bases). The CDR3 is 13 residues long. The ends were cut back, 3 bases at V and 5 bases at J, with 11 bases in the middle. Germline CDR1 and CDR2: KGHSH and LQKENI. DNA of the CDR3: TGTGCCAGCTCACCCACCCGACAGGACGAGCAGTACTTC. As protein: CASSPTRQDEQYF.

The rearrangement uses TRBV10-3 and TRBJ2-3; 7 bases line up with TRBD1. This CDR3 is 15 amino acids long. J lost 2 bases, V lost 7 bases, and 9 bases had no gene match. Germline V gene data show CDR1 as ENHRY and CDR2 as SYGVKD. In nucleotides, the CDR3 is TGTGCCATCACTCCGACAGGGTTTTCCACAGATACGCAGTATTTT. As protein: CAITPTGFSTDTQYF.

This chain links TRBV11-3 with TRBJ1-1, with D perhaps TRBD1 (6 bases). CDR3 size: 14 residues. In germline, CDR1 is SGHNT, CDR2 YENEEA. Between the trimmed V and J ends, which lost 5 bases and 1 base, there was a span of 11 bases. The CDR3 loop reads CASSKGQWNTEAFF. CDR3 sequence (DNA): TGTGCCAGCAGCAAAGGACAGTGGAACACTGAAGCTTTCTTT.

The chain employs TRBV6-5 and TRBJ2-1, with 7 bases lining up with TRBD1. Germline V CDR1 and CDR2: MNHEY, SVGAGI. The CDR3 runs to 16 residues. J lost 3 bases, V lost 0 bases, and 5 bases had no gene match. The CDR3 DNA follows: TGTGCCAGCAGTTACTCTCCCCGGGACAGCTACAATGAGCAGTTCTTC. Translated, it gives CASSYSPRDSYNEQFF.

The chain joins TRBV5-1 to TRBJ1-5, with a weak D call TRBD1 (5 bases). V was pared by 0 bases and J by 4 bases, with 8 bases between. There are 14 residues in the CDR3. Germline assignment: CDR1 SGHRS and CDR2 YFSETQ. CDR3 nucleotide sequence: TGCGCCAGCAGCTTGGGACAGCCTAATCAGCCCCAGCATTTT. It specifies CASSLGQPNQPQHF.

A remark on this clone: The same CDR3 also results from other DNA sequences found in this sample. V and J are TRBV7-2 and TRBJ1-6; D call uncertain. The CDR3 totals 13 residues. The germline V and J ends were trimmed by 6 bases and 11 bases, with 14 bases remaining between them. Germline V gives CDR1 SGHTA, CDR2 FQGNSA. The DNA of the CDR3 is TGTGCCAGCAGTAGAACAGCCCTTACACCCCTCCACTTT. Its translation: CASSRTALTPLHF.

The V call is TRBV7-6, the J call TRBJ2-1; 9 bases are a match to TRBD2. CDR1 and CDR2 (germline): SGHVS, FNYEAQ. Trimming at V came to 5 bases and at J to 3 bases, leaving 20 bases not matched to a gene. This CDR3 has 20 residues. This CDR3 is CASSPPRRLAGFLDYNEQFF. The DNA of the CDR3 is TGTGCCAGCAGCCCCCCTCGGCGGCTAGCGGGATTTTTGGACTACAATGAGCAGTTCTTC.